The 22 T cell receptor beta chains presented below share a single source sample, sequenced in a study of blood T cell repertoires in COVID-19 (dated by TCRdb to 2018 to 2020). Library construction relied on the immunoSEQ multiplex PCR assay. TCRdb stores this immuneACCESS table with in-frame sequences only. Part of the clones is absent; in the studies checked, under half of the shortfall reflects unresolved V genes, and no reason is known for the rest. Recorded for this sample are under 300,000 clones; around 89% of them occurred a single time. The ten top clones hold roughly 10% of the sample. Sequences were obtained from PBMCs or T cells enriched from blood (not recorded which). These receptors originate from a man aged 40-49 years who had recovered from COVID-19.

The chain is built from TRBV3-1 (or the pseudogene TRBV3-2) and TRBJ2-3, with 13 bases lining up with TRBD2. The J segment lost 6 bases and the V segment lost 6 bases, leaving 12 bases of the junction unmatched. Germline CDR1 LGHDT, CDR2 YNNKEL (reference sequence). The CDR3 length is 17 residues. The CDR3 protein is CASSPIVTSGGRDTQYF. CDR3 DNA sequence: TGTGCCAGCAGTCCAATCGTGACTAGCGGGGGGCGGGATACGCAGTATTTT.

The rearrangement links TRBV28 to TRBJ2-7, with 8 bases identical to TRBD2. Germline lookup yields CDR1 MDHEN and CDR2 SYDVKM. The junction had 6 bases not matched to a gene; V was cut back by 4 bases and J by 4 bases. This CDR3 contains 14 residues. The CDR3 region has the DNA TGTGCCAGCAGTTGGGTTAGCGGGATTTACGAGCAGTACTTC. It codes for CASSWVSGIYEQYF.

The rearrangement links TRBV18 to TRBJ1-5, with 8 bases matching TRBD1. CDR1 KGHSH and CDR2 LQKENI come from the germline V gene. The CDR3 sequence is 15 residues long. The junction had 3 bases not matched to a gene; V was cut back by 2 bases and J by 3 bases. The CDR3 region has the DNA TGTGCCAGCTCACCATCCAGGGGGCACAATCAGCCCCAGCATTTT. Translating gives CASSPSRGHNQPQHF. The entire variable domain, with the rest obtained from reference TRBV18 and TRBJ1-5, is as follows: NAGVMQNPRHLVRRRGQEARLRCSPMKGHSHVYWYRQLPEEGLKFMVYLQKENIIDESGMPKERFSAEFPKEGPSILRIQQVVRGDSAAYFCASSPSRGHNQPQHFGDGTRLSIL.

V usage is TRBV2 and J usage is TRBJ1-5, with D possibly matching TRBD1 (5 bases). Germline V gives CDR1 SNHLY, CDR2 FYNNEI. This CDR3 region has 19 residues. The V end lost 3 bases, the J end lost 0 bases, and 21 bases lay between the germline ends. CDR3 DNA sequence: TGTGCCAGCAGTGACGCCGTGGGGGGGGGATCTTCTAGCAATCAGCCCCAGCATTTT. This gives the protein CASSDAVGGGSSSNQPQHF.

V usage is TRBV6-4 and J usage is TRBJ2-7; D is unclear. Looked up from germline, CDR1 is MRHNA and CDR2 is SNTAGT. This CDR3 has 17 amino acids. Trimming took off 2 bases at V and 1 base at J, with 18 bases between the two ends. The CDR3 region is CASSDTILRVLSYEQYF. CDR3 DNA sequence: TGTGCCAGCAGTGACACGATACTACGGGTGTTATCCTACGAGCAGTACTTC.

This clone occurred once. The chain joins TRBV6-5 to TRBJ2-7, with 16 bases that match TRBD2. This CDR3 is 15 amino acids long. Germline V CDR1 and CDR2: MNHEY, SVGAGI. The J segment lost 4 bases and the V segment lost 6 bases, leaving 3 bases of the junction unmatched. In DNA form, the CDR3 reads TGTGCCAGCAGGGGGACTAGCGGGAGGGGGTACGAGCAGTACTTC. This sequence encodes CASRGTSGRGYEQYF.

This clone has just one count. The chain joins TRBV12-3 or TRBV12-4 to TRBJ1-2; weak D call: TRBD1 (5 bases). V was clipped by 0 bases and J by 7 bases, with 9 bases between them. The CDR3 extends over 13 amino acids. In DNA form, the CDR3 reads TGTGCCAGCAGTTTAGCGGGAAGGGGTGGCTACACCTTC. Its translation is CASSLAGRGGYTF.

The chain couples TRBV29-1 to TRBJ2-7, with D possibly TRBD1 on 6 matching bases. Germline assignment: CDR1 SQVTM and CDR2 ANQGSEA. With 4 bases removed from V and 3 bases from J, the gap between germline ends came to 13 bases. The CDR3 sequence is 13 residues long. DNA of the CDR3: TGCAGCGTTGTAATGGACAGAAACTACGAGCAGTACTTC. Amino acid sequence: CSVVMDRNYEQYF.

Regarding this clone: In the same sample, other DNA sequences code for this CDR3. The chain combines TRBV12-3 or TRBV12-4 with TRBJ2-7; no clear D gene. The CDR3 extends over 13 amino acids. Trimming shortened V by 4 bases and J by 2 bases, and 9 bases separated the two germline ends. For the CDR3, the DNA is TGTGCCAGCAGTTCTGGAGCTCCCTACGAGCAGTACTTC. Translated: CASSSGAPYEQYF.

CDR3 in amino acids: CASSPQRAYNEQFF. In nucleotides, the CDR3 is TGTGCCAGCAGCCCCCAGCGGGCGTACAATGAGCAGTTCTTC. The chain carries TRBV7-2 and TRBJ2-1; the D gene is possibly TRBD2 (6 bases). Germline V gives CDR1 SGHTA, CDR2 FQGNSA. The CDR3 totals 14 residues. Trimming shortened V by 5 bases and J by 4 bases, and 12 bases separated the two germline ends.

The J gene is TRBJ1-6, the V gene TRBV11-2; a weak D match, TRBD1 (5 bases). The CDR3 has 16 amino acids. Germline assignment: CDR1 SGHAT and CDR2 FQNNGV. Trimming removed 5 bases from V and 7 bases from J, with 18 bases in between. CDR3 in amino acids: CASSPRREGRNSPLHF. As DNA, the CDR3 is TGTGCCAGCAGCCCCCGTCGTGAGGGGAGGAATTCACCCCTCCACTTT.

The chain is built from TRBV10-3 and TRBJ1-4; D may be TRBD1 (6 bases). Germline V gene sequence: CDR1 ENHRY, CDR2 SYGVKD. V lost 6 bases to trimming and J lost 6 bases, with 11 bases between them. The CDR3 extends over 13 amino acids. CDR3 nucleotides: TGTGCCATCAGCAAATACAGGGATGAAAAACTGTTTTTT. Its translation is CAISKYRDEKLFF.

The rearrangement joins TRBV7-3 to TRBJ2-2; 11 nucleotides match TRBD2. After removal of 3 bases from V and 5 bases from J, the junction contained 11 bases not matched to a gene. The CDR3 runs 18 residues. Germline V CDR1 and CDR2: SGHTA, FQGTGA. The CDR3, as DNA: TGTGCCAGCAGCTTCGGGCCTCCTAGCGGGAGGTGGACCGGGGAGCTGTTTTTT. The encoded protein is CASSFGPPSGRWTGELFF.

This clone occurred once. The V call is TRBV7-9, the J call TRBJ1-3; D ambiguous. The CDR3 length is 15 residues. The V gene lost 5 bases and the J gene lost 4 bases, with 15 bases spanning the gap. The germline V gene has CDR1 SEHNR and CDR2 FQNEAQ (reference sequence). CDR3: CASSPTPSKGNTIYF. The CDR3 coding sequence is TGTGCCAGCAGCCCAACACCTTCAAAGGGAAACACCATATATTTT.

V gene TRBV3-1 (or the pseudogene TRBV3-2) combines with J gene TRBJ2-7, with D unclear. This CDR3 has 12 residues. V was clipped by 2 bases and J by 2 bases, with 4 bases between them. Germline CDR1 is LGHDT and CDR2 is YNNKEL (reference sequence). The CDR3 DNA follows: TGTGCCAGCAGCCAAAGCCCCTACGAGCAGTACTTC. Translated, it gives CASSQSPYEQYF.

The rearrangement links TRBV5-1 to TRBJ2-3, with TRBD2 matching 7 bases. V trimming: 3 bases; J trimming: 0 bases; junction bases outside the gene matches: 4. The CDR3 consists of 15 residues. Germline CDR1 and CDR2: SGHRS and YFSETQ. Here the CDR3 DNA reads TGCGCCAGCAGCTGGGCTAGCGGAAGCACAGATACGCAGTATTTT. It yields the protein CASSWASGSTDTQYF.

This rearrangement joins TRBV7-2 to TRBJ2-6, with D uncertain. CDR1 is SGHTA, CDR2 FQGNSA, per germline. The CDR3 is 17 amino acids. Between the trimmed V and J ends, which lost 1 base and 2 bases, there was a span of 12 bases. The CDR3 DNA is TGTGCCAGCAGCTTAGGGGCTACAGTAACTGGGGCCAACGTCCTGACTTTC. This sequence encodes CASSLGATVTGANVLTF.

This chain connects TRBV12-5 to TRBJ1-1; perhaps TRBD1 as D (5 bases). Trimming took off 0 bases at V and 6 bases at J, with 20 bases between the two ends. The germline V gene has CDR1 LGHNT and CDR2 FRNRAP. The CDR3 covers 17 residues. CDR3 region: CASGLVSPVGGRAEAFF. The CDR3 nucleotides read TGTGCTAGTGGTTTGGTCTCCCCGGTGGGGGGACGTGCTGAAGCTTTCTTT.

On this clone: The junction differs from germline at one of its ends, possibly a read error. The chain recombines TRBV7-2 with TRBJ1-2; TRBD1 matches at 8 bases. The length of the CDR3 is 12 residues. Germline-derived CDR1 and CDR2 are SGHTA and FQGNSA. CDR3 sequence (DNA): TGTGCCAGCAGCTTAAACCGGGACAGGTCAATCTTC. Translated: CASSLNRDRSIF.

This clone was counted only a few times. This chain links TRBV30 with TRBJ1-5; no definite D call. Per germline, CDR1 GTSNPN and CDR2 SVGIG (reference sequence). V dropped 0 bases and J dropped 1 base, with 7 bases sitting between them. The CDR3 is 14 amino acids. The CDR3, as DNA: TGTGCCTGGAGTGTACGGGGAAGCAATCAGCCCCAGCATTTT. Its protein is CAWSVRGSNQPQHF. The full variable domain, completed using reference TRBV30 and TRBJ1-5, is SQTIHQWPATLVQPVGSPLSLECTVEGTSNPNLYWYRQAAGRGLQLLFYSVGIGQISSEVPQNLSASRPQDRQFILSSKKLLLSDSGFYLCAWSVRGSNQPQHFGDGTRLSIL.

The J gene is TRBJ2-7, the V gene TRBV3-1 (or the pseudogene TRBV3-2); D possibly corresponds to TRBD1 (5 bases). In germline, CDR1 is LGHDT, CDR2 YNNKEL (reference sequence). V was clipped by 11 bases and J by 6 bases, with 23 bases between them. This CDR3 has 14 residues. The CDR3 loop is CACRLSGQVFEQYF. The DNA for the CDR3 is TGTGCCTGCCGGTTGTCAGGACAAGTTTTCGAGCAGTACTTC.

This clone showed up just once. The J gene is TRBJ2-1, the V gene TRBV6-1, with a possible D match to TRBD2 (7 bases). This CDR3 has 18 amino acids. Trimming took off 0 bases at V and 7 bases at J, with 22 bases between the two ends. The germline V gene encodes CDR1 MNHNS and CDR2 SASEGT. In DNA form, the CDR3 reads TGTGCCAGCAGTGAAGCAGGGAGGTGGCGCGGGGGCTTTAATGAGCAGTTCTTC. It encodes CASSEAGRWRGGFNEQFF.